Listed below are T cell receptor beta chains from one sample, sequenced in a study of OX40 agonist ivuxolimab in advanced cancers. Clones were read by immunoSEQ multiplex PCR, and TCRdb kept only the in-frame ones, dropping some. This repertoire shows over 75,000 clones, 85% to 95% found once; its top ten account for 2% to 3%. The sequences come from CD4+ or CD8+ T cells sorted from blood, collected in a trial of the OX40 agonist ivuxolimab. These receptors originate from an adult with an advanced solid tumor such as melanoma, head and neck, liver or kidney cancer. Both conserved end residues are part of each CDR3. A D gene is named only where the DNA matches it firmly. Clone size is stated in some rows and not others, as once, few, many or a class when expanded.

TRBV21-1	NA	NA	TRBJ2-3	TGTGCCAGCAGCACCTGGGACAGGGACGTTAGCACAGATACGCAGTATTTT	CASSTWDRDVSTDTQYF
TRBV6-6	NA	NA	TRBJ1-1	TGTGCCAGCAGTTATCCGGGGAACGAAGATGAAGCTTTCTTT	CASSYPGNEDEAFF
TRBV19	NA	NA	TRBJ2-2	TGTGCCAGTAGGCCAAGTTGGGCCGGGGAGCTGTTTTTT	CASRPSWAGELFF
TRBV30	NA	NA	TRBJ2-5	TGTGCCTGGAGTGTACAGCAGGACACCGTAGAAGAGACCCAGTACTTC	CAWSVQQDTVEETQYF
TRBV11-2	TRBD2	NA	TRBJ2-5	TGTGCCAGCAGTCAGATCGGTACTAGCGGGGGGTCCGACCAAGAGACCCAGTACTTC	CASSQIGTSGGSDQETQYF
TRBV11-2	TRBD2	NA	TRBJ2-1	TGTGCCAGCAGCAGAACTAGCGGGGGTTACAATGAGCAGTTCTTC	CASSRTSGGYNEQFF
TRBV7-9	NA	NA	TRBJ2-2	TGTGCCAGCAGCTTGGGTGGGGCCGGGGAGCTGTTTTTT	CASSLGGAGELFF
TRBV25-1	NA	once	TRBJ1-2	TGTGCCAGCACCTTCTCGGACCACTATGGCTACACCTTC	CASTFSDHYGYTF
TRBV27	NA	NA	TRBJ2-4	TGTGCCAGCAGTTTACTCACTAGGCAGGGCTTAACCAAAAACATTCAGTACTTC	CASSLLTRQGLTKNIQYF
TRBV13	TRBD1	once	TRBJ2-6	TGTGCCAGCAGCCCCTACAGGGGTACTGGGGCCAACGTCCTGACTTTC	CASSPYRGTGANVLTF
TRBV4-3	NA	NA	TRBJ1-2	TGCGCCAGCAGCCAAGAAGATAAGTGCTACACCTTC	CASSQEDKCYTF
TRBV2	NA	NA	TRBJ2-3	TGTGCCAGCAGTGAGGGGGAGACCACAGATACGCAGTATTTT	CASSEGETTDTQYF
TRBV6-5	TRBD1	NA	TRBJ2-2	TGTGCCAGCACCGGAACAGGGGGCCGGACCGGGGAGCTGTTTTTT	CASTGTGGRTGELFF
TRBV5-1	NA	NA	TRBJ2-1	TGCGCCAGCAACGGGGTACAGGGTCTCGCCGATGAGCAGTTCTTC	CASNGVQGLADEQFF
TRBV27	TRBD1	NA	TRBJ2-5	TGTGCCACCATGGGGGACAGTCAAGAGACCCAGTACTTC	CATMGDSQETQYF
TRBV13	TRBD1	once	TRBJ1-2	TGTGCCAGCAGCTTATACCAGGGGGTTGGAGTTAACTATGGCTACACCTTC	CASSLYQGVGVNYGYTF
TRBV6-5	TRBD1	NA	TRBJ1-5	TGTGCCAGCAGTATTTCCGGGACAGGGAGTCAGCCCCAGCATTTT	CASSISGTGSQPQHF
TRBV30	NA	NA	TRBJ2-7	TGTGCCTGGACCCAAGAACCCCACTCCTACGAGCAGTACTTC	CAWTQEPHSYEQYF
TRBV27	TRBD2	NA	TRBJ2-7	TGTGCCAGCAGTTCGGGACTAGCGATCCACGAGCAGTACTTC	CASSSGLAIHEQYF
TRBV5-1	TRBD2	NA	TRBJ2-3	TGCGCCAGCAGCCGCGCGGGGCGGGAGTGGGTAGATACGCAGTATTTT	CASSRAGREWVDTQYF
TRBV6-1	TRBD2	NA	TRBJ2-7	TGTGCCAGCAGCCAACTAGCGGGAGGTGGCAACGAGCAGTACTTC	CASSQLAGGGNEQYF
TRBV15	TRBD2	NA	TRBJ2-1	TGTGCCACCAGCCCGACTAGCGGGCTCTCCTACAATGAGCAGTTCTTC	CATSPTSGLSYNEQFF
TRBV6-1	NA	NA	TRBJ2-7	TGTGCCAGCAGCGATTACGACAGCCCCTACGAGCAGTACTTC	CASSDYDSPYEQYF
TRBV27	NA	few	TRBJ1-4	TGTGCCAGCAGTTTCGGGGGCCGTAATGAAAAACTGTTTTTT	CASSFGGRNEKLFF
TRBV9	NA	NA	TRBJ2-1	TGTGCCAGCAGCGCATTCGGGACACCTTACAATGAGCAGTTCTTC	CASSAFGTPYNEQFF
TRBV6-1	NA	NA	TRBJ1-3	TGTGCCAGCAGCTCCTATGAGGGAAACACCATATATTTT	CASSSYEGNTIYF
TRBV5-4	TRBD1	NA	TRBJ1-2	TGTGCCAGCAGCTTGCTATCGTTACAGGGGAACGGCTACACCTTC	CASSLLSLQGNGYTF
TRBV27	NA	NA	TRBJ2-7	TGTGCCAGCAGTTTAGGGGGGGCCAGCGAGCAGTACTTC	CASSLGGASEQYF
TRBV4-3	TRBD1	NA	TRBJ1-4	TGCGCCAGCAGCACACGGGACTGGACAGGTCTGGAAAAACTGTTTTTT	CASSTRDWTGLEKLFF
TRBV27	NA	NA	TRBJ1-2	TGTGCCAGCAGTCCGTTAAATCCCGTGAACTATGGCTACACCTTC	CASSPLNPVNYGYTF
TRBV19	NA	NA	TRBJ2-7	TGTGCCAGTAGTATTGGCAGCTCCTACGAGCAGTACTTC	CASSIGSSYEQYF
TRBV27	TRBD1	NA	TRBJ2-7	TGTGCCAGCAGTTCCAGGGGGCTGGGGCCAGACGAGCAGTACTTC	CASSSRGLGPDEQYF
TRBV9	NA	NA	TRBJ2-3	TGTGCCAGCAGCCCGCGGGGCAGCGGCACAGATACGCAGTATTTT	CASSPRGSGTDTQYF
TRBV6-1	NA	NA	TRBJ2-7	TGTGCCAGCAGTGAACAGGGCCCCTACGAGCAGTACTTC	CASSEQGPYEQYF
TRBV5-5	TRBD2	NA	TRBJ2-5	TGTGCCAGCAGCTTTCGGACTAGCGGGGGCCAAGACAGGGAGACCCAGTACTTC	CASSFRTSGGQDRETQYF
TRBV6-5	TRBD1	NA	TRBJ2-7	TGTGCCAGCAGTTTCGGTACAGGGGCCGAGCAGTACTTC	CASSFGTGAEQYF
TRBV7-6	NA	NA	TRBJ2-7	TGTGCCAGCAGCCTGGGGCAGGGTGTGGGCGAGCAGTACTTC	CASSLGQGVGEQYF
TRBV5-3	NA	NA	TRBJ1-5	TGTGCCAGCAGCTACGGTAGGTCGGGTCAGCCCCAGCATTTT	CASSYGRSGQPQHF
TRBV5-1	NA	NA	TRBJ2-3	TGCGCCAGCCTTGGTCCCGCAGATACGCAGTATTTT	CASLGPADTQYF
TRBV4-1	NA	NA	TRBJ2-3	TGCGCCAGCAGCCAAGAAGACACCCTCCCGGATACGCAGTATTTT	CASSQEDTLPDTQYF
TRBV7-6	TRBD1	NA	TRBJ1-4	TGTGCCAGCAGCCTTTGGGACAGGGGTGGCGAAAAACTGTTTTTT	CASSLWDRGGEKLFF
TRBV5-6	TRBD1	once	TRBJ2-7	TGTGCCAGCAGCTTCGGTGACAGGGTCTACGAGCAGTACTTC	CASSFGDRVYEQYF
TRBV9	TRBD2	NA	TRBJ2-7	TGTGCCAGCAGCGTAGGACTAGCGGGAGGGCCCCAGTACTTC	CASSVGLAGGPQYF
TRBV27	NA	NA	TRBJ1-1	TGTGCCAGCTCCATAGGGTCGTGGACTGAAGCTTTCTTT	CASSIGSWTEAFF
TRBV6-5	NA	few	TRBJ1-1	TGTGCCAGCAGTTACTCAGGAGCCTCCCTCGACACTGAAGCTTTCTTT	CASSYSGASLDTEAFF
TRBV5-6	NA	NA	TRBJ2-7	TGTGCCAGCAGCTTGGGTGCCTCTAGGCAGTACTTC	CASSLGASRQYF
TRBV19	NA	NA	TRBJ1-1	TGTGCCAGTAGTATCTCGGGATTCGGACATTTGAACACTGAAGCTTTCTTT	CASSISGFGHLNTEAFF